The source of this T cell receptor beta chain is a study of neurological immune-mediated disorders. This clonotype has ten or more counts. J was trimmed by 3 bases and V by 6 bases; bases with no gene match: 14. This CDR3 region has 17 residues. Germline V gene sequence: CDR1 MNHNS, CDR2 SASEGT. One entry per CDR3 protein results from TCRdb running MiXCR on the 5' RACE reads. The data hold 30,000 to 45,000 distinct CDR3 sequences, with 9.5% to 13% observed a single time. The source is a woman aged 25 to 39 with HTLV-1-associated myelopathy (HAM/TSP). Sequenced material: CD4+ T cells from blood. J is TRBJ1-5 and V is TRBV6-1; the match to TRBD1 covers 7 bases. Written as DNA, the CDR3 is TGTGCCAGCAGGACGGGGGGATTGGGACAGCACAATCAGCCCCAGCATTTT. Its translation: CASRTGGLGQHNQPQHF.